This T cell receptor (beta chain) was sequenced during a study of control samples from healthy donors and cancer patients. This clone was found a few times. V shed 3 bases, J shed 8 bases, and the junction held 12 bases outside the gene matches. This CDR3 is 15 amino acids long. The germline gives CDR1 GTSNPN, CDR2 SVGIG (reference sequence). Generated by immunoSEQ multiplex PCR, the TCRdb table keeps only in-frame clones and is missing some. The sample lists some 140,000 clones, less than 90% occurring once. The sequenced sample consisted of blood. This sequence originates from a woman between 25 and 40 years old in good health. This chain joins TRBV30 and TRBJ1-4; 7 bases align to TRBD1. The CDR3 nucleotides read TGTGCCTGGAGGGCCCGACAGGGCATGGGGGAAAAACTGTTTTTT. This encodes CAWRARQGMGEKLFF.